This T cell receptor beta chain was retrieved from a study of identical twins. General study results and limits: In cord blood, abundant beta clonotypes had fewer insertions; memory showed no trend. Out-of-frame beta sequences exhibited a weaker degree of excess twin sharing. The study found that models underestimated out-of-frame TCR alpha sharing in monozygotic twins.

This clonotype has a count of ten or more. Its antigen remains unknown. From the 5' RACE reads, TCRdb called clonotypes with MiXCR, one entry per CDR3 protein. The table has roughly 250,000 distinct CDR3 sequences, 6% to 8% seen once. Germline lookup yields CDR1 SGHVS and CDR2 FQNEAQ. V lost 5 bases and J 2 bases, leaving 12 bases between the germline ends. The length of the CDR3 is 14 residues. Another study also made use of these data, one on yellow fever vaccine responses in identical twins.

The chain employs TRBV7-8 and TRBJ1-1; possible D gene TRBD1, 6 bases. Material: CD8+ T cells sorted from blood. The TCR comes from a woman between 18 and 30 years old in good health. The CDR3 reads CASSPEGGNTEAFF. The CDR3 nucleotides are TGTGCCAGCAGCCCCGAGGGGGGAAACACTGAAGCTTTCTTT.